A selection of T cell receptor beta chains follows, all from one sample in a study of shared clonotypes between healthy human individuals. Measured with immunoSEQ multiplex PCR; TCRdb has only the in-frame clones, and not every one. The sample shows roughly 1,500,000 clones, about 98% of them seen only once. The sample consisted of naive CD4+ T cells sorted from blood. The receptors shown here come from a man aged 30 to 45 in good health. Each CDR3 is given with its conserved first and last residue. D genes are given only for firm matches. For some rows the clone size is stated as once, few or many, or as a class when expanded; others skip it.

j_gene	abundance	v_gene	d_gene	CDR3aa	CDR3nt
TRBJ2-7	.	TRBV6-1	.	CASQGNAYEQYF	TGTGCCAGCCAGGGGAATGCCTACGAGCAGTACTTC
TRBJ2-7	.	TRBV10-3	.	CAITPDQYEQYF	TGTGCCATAACACCGGACCAATACGAGCAGTACTTC
TRBJ1-5	.	TRBV6-1	TRBD1	CASSLGQGVQPQHF	TGTGCCAGCAGTTTGGGACAGGGGGTTCAGCCCCAGCATTTT
TRBJ2-3	.	TRBV18	.	CASSLLNGGTTDTQYF	TGTGCCAGCTCACTCCTGAACGGGGGCACCACAGATACGCAGTATTTT
TRBJ1-5	.	TRBV2	.	CASSDPVWGADSNQPQHF	TGTGCCAGCAGTGACCCGGTGTGGGGGGCCGATAGCAATCAGCCCCAGCATTTT
TRBJ2-2	.	TRBV5-1	.	CASSLAPTDARELFF	TGCGCCAGCAGCCTCGCCCCGACGGATGCGAGGGAGCTGTTTTTT
TRBJ2-1	.	TRBV20-1	.	CSATTYNEQFF	TGCAGTGCTACCACATACAATGAGCAGTTCTTC
TRBJ2-3	.	TRBV19	TRBD1	CASSSRTGGRDTQYF	TGTGCCAGTAGTTCTCGGACAGGGGGCCGAGATACGCAGTATTTT
TRBJ2-3	.	TRBV2	.	CASSGTTGDTQYF	TGTGCCAGCAGTGGGACAACCGGAGATACGCAGTATTTT
TRBJ2-3	.	TRBV11-2	.	CASREEDPIPKDTQYF	TGTGCCAGCAGGGAAGAGGACCCCATACCAAAAGATACGCAGTATTTT
TRBJ1-5	.	TRBV5-1	.	CASSPGQISNQPQHF	TGCGCCAGCAGCCCCGGACAGATAAGCAATCAGCCCCAGCATTTT
TRBJ2-1	once	TRBV28	.	CASSFRGSEQFF	TGTGCCAGCAGTTTCCGTGGGAGTGAGCAGTTCTTC
TRBJ1-2	.	TRBV5-4	TRBD1	CASSLSFRTGGGGYTF	TGTGCCAGCAGCTTGTCGTTTCGGACAGGGGGCGGAGGCTACACCTTC
TRBJ1-3	.	TRBV5-4	TRBD1	CASSTNRGSGNTIYF	TGTGCCAGCAGTACGAACAGGGGCTCTGGAAACACCATATATTTT
TRBJ1-3	.	TRBV6-6	.	CASSYQGKPSGNTIYF	TGTGCCAGCAGTTATCAGGGGAAACCCTCTGGAAACACCATATATTTT
TRBJ2-3	.	TRBV7-9	.	CASSAPGDPRKDTQYF	TGTGCCAGCAGCGCACCTGGGGACCCTAGGAAAGATACGCAGTATTTT
TRBJ1-1	.	TRBV11-2	.	CASTRQVMNTEAFF	TGTGCCAGCACCAGACAGGTTATGAACACTGAAGCTTTCTTT
TRBJ1-5	few	TRBV18	.	CASSPPGNSNQPQHF	TGTGCCAGCTCACCACCGGGAAATAGCAATCAGCCCCAGCATTTT
TRBJ2-5	.	TRBV2	.	CASIRVQETQYF	TGTGCCAGCATAAGGGTCCAAGAGACCCAGTACTTC
TRBJ1-2	.	TRBV7-8	TRBD1	CASSPYRGRWSNYGYTF	TGTGCCAGCAGCCCCTACAGGGGGCGCTGGTCCAACTATGGCTACACCTTC
TRBJ1-2	.	TRBV14	.	CASSQGDHYGYTF	TGTGCCAGCAGCCAAGGGGACCACTATGGCTACACCTTC
TRBJ2-1	.	TRBV4-1	.	CASSQDGRSPSYNEQFF	TGCGCCAGCAGCCAAGATGGGCGGAGCCCCTCCTACAATGAGCAGTTCTTC
TRBJ1-2	.	TRBV5-5	.	CASSMAQGYGYTF	TGTGCCAGCAGTATGGCCCAGGGCTATGGCTACACCTTC